The text below deals with one T cell receptor beta chain. The sample originates from a study of CD8+ T cells in alopecia areata. Study details: The tofacitinib course ran for 6 to 18 months and was followed by 6 months off drug.

Treatment indicated: oral pan-JAK inhibitor, 5-10 mg twice daily. Isolation of CD4+ and CD8+ T cells from PBMCs was achieved by sorting. The authors extracted RNA and reverse transcribed it into cDNA as the sequencing template. Data came from immunoSEQ multiplex PCR; TCRdb stores just in-frame clones and leaves some out. The sample has 130,000 to 150,000 clones, about four fifths seen once. The ends were cut back, 11 bases at V and 4 bases at J, with 14 bases in the middle. The CDR3 sequence is 13 residues long. Germline CDR1 and CDR2: LNHNV and YYDKDF (reference sequence). The sequencing here drew on CD8+ T cells sorted from blood, taken at week 4, from a patient treated with tofacitinib. The clonotype comes from a human donor with alopecia areata. This sequence joins TRBV15 and TRBJ2-2; D is possibly TRBD1 or TRBD2 (5 bases each). This chain's CDR3 is CAATMRGTGELFF. CDR3 DNA: TGTGCCGCGACCATGAGGGGCACCGGGGAGCTGTTTTTT.